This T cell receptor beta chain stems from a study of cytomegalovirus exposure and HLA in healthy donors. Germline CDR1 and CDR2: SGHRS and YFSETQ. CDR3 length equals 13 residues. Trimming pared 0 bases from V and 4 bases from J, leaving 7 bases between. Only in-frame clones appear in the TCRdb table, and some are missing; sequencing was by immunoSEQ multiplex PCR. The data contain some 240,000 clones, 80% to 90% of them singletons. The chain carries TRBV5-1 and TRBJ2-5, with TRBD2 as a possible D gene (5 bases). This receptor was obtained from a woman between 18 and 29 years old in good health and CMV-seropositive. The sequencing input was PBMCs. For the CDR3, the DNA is TGCGCCAGCAGCTTGGCACTAGTAGAGACCCAGTACTTC. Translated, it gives CASSLALVETQYF.